This TCR beta chain originates from a study of T cells in Graves' hyperthyroidism and ophthalmopathy. Amplified regions were TCR beta CDR3 sequences from RNA transcripts. Carried out on the TCR CDR3, a first-round RT-PCR used the HTBI primer set. From the multiplex PCR reads, TCRdb called clonotypes with MiXCR, one entry per CDR3 protein. This sample has around 290,000 distinct CDR3 sequences, with about an eighth found just once. This clonotype was observed a few times. The CDR3 has 14 residues. The germline V and J ends were trimmed by 8 bases and 1 base, with 11 bases remaining between them. CDR1 and CDR2 from the germline V gene are SEHNR and FQNEAQ (reference sequence). Hyperthyroidism patients were newly diagnosed, had disease duration under 2 months, and were aged 18 to 65 years. Pregnant or lactating patients were excluded, as were those with uncontrolled infection or other autoimmune disease. Diagnoses were made from clinical symptoms, serum measures (thyroxine and TRAb), thyroid ultrasound and orbital computed tomography.

The clonotype comes from a woman aged 30 to 39 with Graves' hyperthyroidism that later progressed to Graves' ophthalmopathy. The sample consisted of blood. This chain connects TRBV7-9 to TRBJ2-2, with D unclear. The CDR3 DNA reads as TGTGCCAGCGGACCGGGTCTGAACACCGGGGAGCTGTTTTTT. Its translation is CASGPGLNTGELFF.